This T cell receptor (beta chain) is drawn from a study of blood T cell repertoires in COVID-19. Study details: Samples taken during acute and convalescent COVID-19 were collected in the United States, Italy and Spain. PBMCs, B-cell-depleted T cells, or T cells were the source of the cDNA or gDNA that made up the material.

In the authors' methods: Amplified reference gene primers provided the basis for estimating nucleated cell counts. The table came from immunoSEQ multiplex PCR; TCRdb's copy has only in-frame clones and leaves some out. V and J calls and clone size are those listed in that table; D and trimming were worked out from the DNA. Of approximately 110,000 clones listed, approximately 84% are singletons. A single count supports this clone. V shed 1 base and J 8 bases; nucleotides not matched to a gene: 15. Germline-derived CDR1 and CDR2 are LNHDA and SQIVND (reference sequence). The CDR3 runs to 18 residues. V and J are TRBV19 and TRBJ1-3, with 9 positions matching TRBD1. Sequenced sample: peripheral blood. The sequence was obtained from a human donor in a cohort sampled during active COVID-19. The CDR3 reads CASSIGEHLPGQGHTIYF. The CDR3 bases are TGTGCCAGTAGTATAGGGGAGCACCTCCCGGGACAGGGACACACCATATATTTT.